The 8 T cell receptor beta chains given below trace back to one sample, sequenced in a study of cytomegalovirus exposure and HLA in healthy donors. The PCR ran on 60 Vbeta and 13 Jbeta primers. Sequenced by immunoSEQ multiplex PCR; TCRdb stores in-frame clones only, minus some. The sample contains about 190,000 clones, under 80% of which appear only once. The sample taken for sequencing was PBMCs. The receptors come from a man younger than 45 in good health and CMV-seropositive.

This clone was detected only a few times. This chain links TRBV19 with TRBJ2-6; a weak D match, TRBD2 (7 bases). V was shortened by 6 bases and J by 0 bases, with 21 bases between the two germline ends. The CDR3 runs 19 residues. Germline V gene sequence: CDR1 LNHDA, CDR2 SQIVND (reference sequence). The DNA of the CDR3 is TGTGCCAGTAGCCTAGGGGGAGGGAATTTCTTCTCTGGGGCCAACGTCCTGACTTTC. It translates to CASSLGGGNFFSGANVLTF.

The CDR3 loop reads CAWSRGTSGRNSYEQYF. The DNA for the CDR3 is TGTGCCTGGAGTCGGGGGACTAGCGGGAGGAATTCCTACGAGCAGTACTTC. The chain couples TRBV30 to TRBJ2-7; 15 nucleotides agree with TRBD2. J was trimmed by 1 base and V by 2 bases; bases with no gene match: 6. Germline loops: CDR1 GTSNPN, CDR2 SVGIG (reference sequence). CDR3 length equals 17 residues.

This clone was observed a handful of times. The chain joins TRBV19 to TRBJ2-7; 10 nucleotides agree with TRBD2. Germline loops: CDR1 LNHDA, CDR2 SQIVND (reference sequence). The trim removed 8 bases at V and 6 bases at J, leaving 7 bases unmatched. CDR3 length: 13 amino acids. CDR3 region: CASASGRAGEQYF. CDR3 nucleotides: TGTGCCAGTGCGAGCGGGAGGGCAGGCGAGCAGTACTTC.

The CDR3 protein is CASMPDQAGANVLTF. CDR3 sequence (DNA): TGTGCCAGCATGCCCGACCAGGCTGGGGCCAACGTCCTGACTTTC. The chain links TRBV6-1 to TRBJ2-6; D is uncertain. The CDR3 runs to 15 residues. CDR1 is MNHNS, CDR2 SASEGT, per germline. V lost 7 bases to trimming and J lost 2 bases, with 12 bases between them.

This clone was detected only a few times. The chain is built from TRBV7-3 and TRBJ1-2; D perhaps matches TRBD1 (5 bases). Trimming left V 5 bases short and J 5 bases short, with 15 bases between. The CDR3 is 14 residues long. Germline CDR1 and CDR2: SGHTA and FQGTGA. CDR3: CASSPDGGNYGYTF. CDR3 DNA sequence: TGTGCCAGCAGCCCAGATGGGGGGAATTATGGCTACACCTTC.

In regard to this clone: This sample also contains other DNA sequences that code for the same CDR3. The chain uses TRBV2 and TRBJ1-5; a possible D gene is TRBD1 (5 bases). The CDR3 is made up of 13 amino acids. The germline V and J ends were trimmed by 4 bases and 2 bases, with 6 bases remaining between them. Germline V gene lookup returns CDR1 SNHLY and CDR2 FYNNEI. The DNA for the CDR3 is TGTGCCAGCAGTGGGGGGGGCAATCAGCCCCAGCATTTT. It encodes CASSGGGNQPQHF.

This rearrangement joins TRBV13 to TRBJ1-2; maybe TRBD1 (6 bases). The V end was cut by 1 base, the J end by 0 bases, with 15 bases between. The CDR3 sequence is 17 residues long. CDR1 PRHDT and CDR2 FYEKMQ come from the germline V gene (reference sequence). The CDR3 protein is CASSLAQQGLSNYGYTF. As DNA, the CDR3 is TGTGCCAGCAGCTTAGCGCAGCAGGGGCTTTCTAACTATGGCTACACCTTC.

The CDR3 region has the DNA TGTGCCAGCAGCTCCGGCGGGGGAAGGGACTACGAGCAGTACTTC. It yields the protein CASSSGGGRDYEQYF. The chain uses TRBV5-4 and TRBJ2-7; TRBD2 agrees at 7 bases. Germline values: CDR1 SGHNT, CDR2 YYREEE (reference sequence). The CDR3 totals 15 residues. J gave up 3 bases and V 3 bases, and 9 bases lay outside the gene matches.